The 5 T cell receptor beta chains reported below all come from one sample, sequenced in a study of radiotherapy plus CTLA-4 blockade in lung cancer. Clones were sequenced by immunoSEQ multiplex PCR, and TCRdb holds only the in-frame ones, with some missing. This sample carries more than 90,000 clones, roughly 80% of them seen once, and the ten largest clones take roughly 25%. The starting material was peripheral blood, obtained from a patient treated with radiotherapy plus ipilimumab. The receptors stem from a human donor with non-small cell lung cancer that progressed on radiotherapy plus ipilimumab.

The V call is TRBV2, the J call TRBJ2-7; 12 bases line up with TRBD2. CDR1 is SNHLY and CDR2 is FYNNEI in the germline V gene. The CDR3 is 14 residues long. V lost 7 bases to trimming and J lost 6 bases; unmatched junction nucleotides: 7. For the CDR3, the DNA is TGTGCCAGCAACCCTAGCGGGAGGGAGGGCGAGCAGTACTTC. It codes for CASNPSGREGEQYF.

The chain couples TRBV5-1 to TRBJ2-7; no reliable D call. Germline CDR1 SGHRS, CDR2 YFSETQ. This CDR3 has 15 residues. V gave up 0 bases and J gave up 4 bases, with 14 bases separating them. The CDR3 sequence is CASSLEASPFYEQYF. For the CDR3, the DNA is TGCGCCAGCAGCTTGGAGGCATCACCATTTTACGAGCAGTACTTC.

The DNA for the CDR3 is TGCGCCAGCACGGTTTGGCTTGCAACTAATGAAAAACTGTTTTTT. Its translation is CASTVWLATNEKLFF. The V and J genes are TRBV10-2 and TRBJ1-4; D uncertain. The CDR3 loop spans 15 amino acids. Trimming removed 7 bases from V and 0 bases from J, with 12 bases in between. The germline V gene has CDR1 WSHSY and CDR2 SAAADI.

This rearrangement joins TRBV12-1 to TRBJ2-7; the table's D call, TRBD1, has no DNA check behind it. TRBV12-1 is a recognized pseudogene. This CDR3 spans 12 amino acids. CDR3 residues: CASNETRTVRYV. CDR3 DNA sequence: TGTGCCAGCAACGAGACCAGGACAGTTCGGTACGTC.

In this sample, this clone turned up once. In DNA form, the CDR3 reads TGTGCCAGCAGTTTATCTGGCGGGAGGGGAACCTACGAGCAGTACGTC. Translation gives CASSLSGGRGTYEQYV. The J gene is TRBJ2-7, the V gene TRBV28; TRBD2 matches at 9 bases. The CDR3 runs to 16 residues. The J segment lost 2 bases and the V segment lost 1 base, leaving 6 bases of the junction unmatched. Germline values: CDR1 MDHEN, CDR2 SYDVKM.